Presented here are 23 T cell receptor beta chains from one specimen sequenced in a study of CD8 T cells in ankylosing spondylitis (dated by TCRdb to 2016 to 2017). Libraries were built with 5' RACE. Sequencing instrument: Illumina HiSeq 2500. The public reads were quality trimmed at Q25 with fastp and then assembled into clones with MiXCR by TCRdb, keeping productive beta chains. Here each entry gathers all rows of one CDR3 protein and keeps the most common genes and DNA. The sample table records about 92,000 distinct CDR3 sequences; about 9.1% of these occur just once. The ten largest clones add up to roughly 5.5% of the sample. The sequenced sample was blood, either unsorted or a sorted T cell fraction (not recorded which). These receptor sequences come from a male donor with ankylosing spondylitis or in good health (not recorded which).

This clonotype has at least ten counts. The V call is TRBV7-3, the J call TRBJ2-3, with TRBD2 matching over 8 bases. V shed 1 base and J 1 base; nucleotides not matched to a gene: 1. Germline V gene sequence: CDR1 SGHTA, CDR2 FQGTGA. The CDR3 spans 15 residues. The CDR3 DNA is TGTGCCAGCAGCTTAAGCGGGGGGCGCACAGATACGCAGTATTTT. Translation: CASSLSGGRTDTQYF.

The chain uses TRBV7-2 and TRBJ1-5, with D possibly matching TRBD1 (6 bases). Between the trimmed V and J ends, which lost 4 bases and 6 bases, there was a span of 10 bases. The CDR3 runs to 13 residues. The V gene's germline CDR1 is SGHTA and CDR2 FQGNSA. The CDR3 DNA sequence: TGTGCCAGCAGCTCCCCAGGGGCTCAGCCCCAGCATTTT. The encoded protein is CASSSPGAQPQHF.

There are a few counts of this clonotype. The gene calls are TRBV7-2 and TRBJ2-2; TRBD2 matches at 7 bases. The CDR3 runs to 14 residues. Germline V gene lookup returns CDR1 SGHTA and CDR2 FQGNSA. V shed 2 bases and J 5 bases; nucleotides not matched to a gene: 2. The CDR3 region is CASSLIGGTGELFF. The CDR3 nucleotides read TGTGCCAGCAGCTTAATCGGGGGGACCGGGGAGCTGTTTTTT.

This clonotype was counted only a few times. The V call is TRBV7-2, the J call TRBJ1-2; D uncertain. There are 15 residues in the CDR3. In germline, CDR1 is SGHTA, CDR2 FQGNSA. Between the trimmed V and J ends, which lost 1 base and 5 bases, there was a span of 14 bases. CDR3 protein: CASSLESNLRYGYTF. CDR3 DNA sequence: TGTGCCAGCAGCTTAGAATCAAACTTGCGTTATGGCTACACCTTC. Drawing the rest from reference TRBV7-2 and TRBJ1-2, the complete variable domain is GAGVSQSPSNKVTEKGKDVELRCDPISGHTALYWYRQSLGQGLEFLIYFQGNSAPDKSGLPSDRFSAERTGGSVSTLTIQRTQQEDSAVYLCASSLESNLRYGYTFGSGTRLTVV.

The chain uses TRBV7-2 and TRBJ2-5, with 7 bases matching TRBD2. The V segment lost 3 bases and the J segment 1 base; nucleotides outside the gene matches: 5. CDR3 length: 15 amino acids. Germline CDR1 SGHTA, CDR2 FQGNSA. CDR3 coding DNA: TGTGCCAGCAGCTTGGGGGGGGGTGGCCAAGAGACCCAGTACTTC. Its translation is CASSLGGGGQETQYF. Combining the CDR3 with reference TRBV7-2 and TRBJ2-5 gives the whole variable domain GAGVSQSPSNKVTEKGKDVELRCDPISGHTALYWYRQSLGQGLEFLIYFQGNSAPDKSGLPSDRFSAERTGGSVSTLTIQRTQQEDSAVYLCASSLGGGGQETQYFGPGTRLLVL.

This clonotype has a count of ten or more. This chain links TRBV5-1 with TRBJ2-3; TRBD2 matches 13 bases. CDR3 size: 18 residues. Germline CDR1 SGHRS, CDR2 YFSETQ. V shed 0 bases, J shed 2 bases, and the junction held 6 bases outside the gene matches. The CDR3 is CASSLGLAGGRFTDTQYF. The CDR3 DNA reads as TGCGCCAGCAGCTTGGGACTAGCGGGGGGCCGTTTCACAGATACGCAGTATTTT.

The V call is TRBV4-1, the J call TRBJ1-2; D unresolved. Per germline, CDR1 MGHRA and CDR2 YSYEKL. This CDR3 region has 15 residues. Trimming left V 4 bases short and J 3 bases short, with 15 bases between. This chain's CDR3 is CASSLVGGFDYGYTF. Written as DNA, the CDR3 is TGCGCCAGCAGCCTGGTCGGCGGTTTCGACTATGGCTACACCTTC.

This clonotype has ten or more counts. The chain employs TRBV27 and TRBJ2-5; 10 bases line up with TRBD2. V gave up 8 bases and J gave up 1 base; unmatched junction bases: 10. CDR1 is MNHEY, CDR2 SMNVEV, per germline (reference sequence). The CDR3 covers 16 residues. Here the CDR3 reads CASSRWASGGQETQYF. The DNA of the CDR3 is TGTGCCAGCTCCCGGTGGGCTAGCGGGGGCCAAGAGACCCAGTACTTC.

This clonotype was seen ten or more times. The chain carries TRBV29-1 and TRBJ2-1; 7 bases line up with TRBD2. There are 12 residues in the CDR3. CDR1 and CDR2 (germline): SQVTM, ANQGSEA. V lost 5 bases to trimming and J lost 7 bases; unmatched junction nucleotides: 5. The chain's CDR3 is CSVLSGVNEQFF. The CDR3 nucleotides read TGCAGCGTTCTCAGCGGGGTTAATGAGCAGTTCTTC.

This clonotype was observed at least ten times. V gene TRBV12-3 or TRBV12-4 combines with J gene TRBJ2-3; tentatively, D is TRBD1 or TRBD2 (5 bases each). Trimming pared 4 bases from V and 3 bases from J, leaving 11 bases between. This CDR3 spans 14 amino acids. CDR3 DNA: TGTGCCAGCAGTTATGGGGGAAGAACAGATACGCAGTATTTT. Amino acid sequence: CASSYGGRTDTQYF.

This clonotype came up many times. The rearrangement uses TRBV10-3 and TRBJ1-5; 8 positions match TRBD1. The V and J ends lost 3 bases and 3 bases, in that order; junction bases with no gene match: 13. Germline CDR1 reads ENHRY; CDR2 reads SYGVKD. The CDR3 spans 18 residues. The CDR3: CAISDSTPGTGYNQPQHF. The CDR3 DNA reads TGTGCCATCAGTGACTCTACCCCCGGGACAGGCTACAATCAGCCCCAGCATTTT.

The sample holds many counts of this clonotype. The genes are TRBV20-1 and TRBJ1-1, with unresolved D. V lost 0 bases, J lost 4 bases, and 15 bases lay in between. The CDR3 is made up of 15 amino acids. Germline CDR1 reads DFQATT; CDR2 reads SNEGSKA (reference sequence). Here the CDR3 reads CSARDPVLVGTEAFF. DNA for the CDR3: TGCAGTGCTAGAGATCCGGTCTTAGTGGGCACTGAAGCTTTCTTT.

At least ten counts were recorded for this clonotype. This chain joins TRBV30 and TRBJ2-1, with 10 positions matching TRBD2. This CDR3 region has 15 residues. The V gene end was trimmed by 4 bases and the J gene end by 8 bases; junction bases not matched to a gene: 11. Germline V lookup: CDR1 GTSNPN, CDR2 SVGIG (reference sequence). The CDR3 here is CAWTAQSGGGYEQFF. CDR3 DNA: TGTGCCTGGACCGCCCAGAGCGGGGGGGGTTATGAGCAGTTCTTC.

This clonotype has a count of ten or more. V usage is TRBV3-1 and J usage is TRBJ2-3, with a possible D match to TRBD2 (5 bases). Germline V gene sequence: CDR1 LGHDT, CDR2 YNNKEL (reference sequence). V was trimmed by 2 bases and J by 2 bases, leaving 11 bases between them. CDR3 length: 15 amino acids. DNA for the CDR3: TGTGCCAGCAGCCAACGAGACTACGTCACAGATACGCAGTATTTT. Its protein is CASSQRDYVTDTQYF.

The rearrangement uses TRBV2 and TRBJ2-1; the D gene is possibly TRBD1 (5 bases). CDR1 SNHLY and CDR2 FYNNEI come from the germline V gene. V lost 4 bases and J lost 7, with 11 bases in between. This CDR3 contains 13 residues. The CDR3 here is CASSGQLKNEQFF. For the CDR3, the DNA is TGTGCCAGCAGTGGACAGCTCAAGAATGAGCAGTTCTTC.

This clonotype was seen ten or more times. The CDR3 region is CASSLTVGVNEQFF. Here the CDR3 DNA reads TGTGCCAGCAGCTTAACGGTGGGGGTAAACGAGCAGTTCTTC. This rearrangement joins TRBV7-2 to TRBJ2-1; perhaps D is TRBD1 or TRBD2 (5 bases each). With 2 bases removed from V and 10 bases from J, the gap between germline ends came to 15 bases. Germline V CDR1 and CDR2: SGHTA, FQGNSA. The CDR3 has 14 amino acids.

The rearrangement uses TRBV20-1 and TRBJ2-7; TRBD1 agrees at 8 bases. This CDR3 has 15 amino acids. Germline V gene lookup returns CDR1 DFQATT and CDR2 SNEGSKA (reference sequence). Trimming cost V 5 bases and J 2 bases; bases outside gene matches: 11. CDR3 region: CSAGFPGGFPYEQYF. CDR3 nucleotide sequence: TGCAGTGCTGGCTTTCCAGGGGGCTTTCCCTACGAGCAGTACTTC.

The gene calls are TRBV29-1 and TRBJ2-3; D is ambiguous. The CDR3 runs to 13 residues. Germline V lookup: CDR1 SQVTM, CDR2 ANQGSEA. The V and J ends lost 1 base and 0 bases respectively, with 5 bases between them. Here the CDR3 reads CSVEGPSTDTQYF. CDR3 DNA sequence: TGCAGCGTTGAAGGTCCTAGCACAGATACGCAGTATTTT.

This clonotype was detected many times. This chain joins TRBV5-1 and TRBJ2-2, with D possibly called TRBD1 or TRBD2 (5 bases each). Per the germline V gene, CDR1 is SGHRS and CDR2 is YFSETQ. V lost 4 bases and J 5 bases, leaving 12 bases between the germline ends. There are 14 residues in the CDR3. In DNA form, the CDR3 reads TGCGCCAGCAGCCCAGGGACGGAGACCGGGGAGCTGTTTTTT. This sequence encodes CASSPGTETGELFF. Combining the CDR3 with reference TRBV5-1 and TRBJ2-2 gives the whole variable domain KAGVTQTPRYLIKTRGQQVTLSCSPISGHRSVSWYQQTPGQGLQFLFEYFSETQRNKGNFPGRFSGRQFSNSRSEMNVSTLELGDSALYLCASSPGTETGELFFGEGSRLTVL.

This clonotype was counted ten times or more. The chain links TRBV6-1 to TRBJ2-7; D not resolved. Germline-derived CDR1 and CDR2 are MNHNS and SASEGT. Between the trimmed V and J ends, which lost 5 bases and 1 base, there was a span of 12 bases. This CDR3 has 14 amino acids. CDR3 amino acids: CASSPTWYSYEQYF. CDR3 nucleotide sequence: TGTGCCAGCAGTCCTACATGGTATTCCTACGAGCAGTACTTC.

On this clonotype: Mismatch with germline at one junction end may stem from a read error. This chain joins TRBV7-9 and TRBJ2-1; 7 nucleotides align to TRBD2. Germline assignment: CDR1 SEHNR and CDR2 FQNEAQ (reference sequence). The CDR3 is 12 amino acids. The chain's CDR3 is CASSSWTSWEVF. CDR3 nucleotides: TGTGCCAGCAGCTCCTGGACTAGTTGGGAAGTCTTC.

The sample holds many counts of this clonotype. The J gene is TRBJ2-7, the V gene TRBV3-1; TRBD1 matches at 9 bases. The V gene end was trimmed by 3 bases and the J gene end by 6 bases; junction bases not matched to a gene: 6. The CDR3 is 14 amino acids. From germline, CDR1 is LGHDT and CDR2 YNNKEL (reference sequence). CDR3 residues: CASSQLQGQGEQYF. The CDR3 DNA reads as TGTGCCAGCAGCCAGCTCCAGGGACAGGGCGAGCAGTACTTC.

Many counts were recorded for this clonotype. The chain joins TRBV12-3 or TRBV12-4 to TRBJ2-2; D is perhaps TRBD1 (5 bases). Trimming shortened V by 4 bases and J by 4 bases, and 16 bases separated the two germline ends. There are 16 residues in the CDR3. The CDR3 coding sequence is TGTGCCAGCAGTTCTCGCGTCCCAGGGATCACCGGGGAGCTGTTTTTT. This codes for CASSSRVPGITGELFF.